This T cell receptor beta chain was captured by sequencing in a study of beta chain features in type 1 diabetes. Across the study: On cell yields, gender and age, patients and healthy donors were similar. Whole-study findings and limits: When Type 1 diabetes patients were examined, their TCRB CDR3s proved moderately but significantly shorter in all four CD4+ subsets. Researchers cautioned that cDNA sequencing could over-represent cells with high TCR expression.

Sequencing targeted expressed TCRB transcripts, as all isolated RNA had been reverse transcribed. The table came from immunoSEQ multiplex PCR; TCRdb's copy has only in-frame clones and leaves some out. The table has some 350,000 clones, roughly 13% seen once. Points on this clone: Its matching antigen is unknown.

V was trimmed by 2 bases and J by 11 bases, leaving 10 bases between them. The CDR3 totals 12 residues. Germline values: CDR1 MDHEN, CDR2 SYDVKM. The specimen sequenced was naive CD4+ T cells from blood. The receptor's source is a woman between 18 and 30 years old with type 1 diabetes. The chain joins TRBV28 to TRBJ2-1; D unresolved. The CDR3 coding sequence is TGTGCCAGCAGTTTAAGTTCAACTAAGCAGTTCTTC. It specifies CASSLSSTKQFF. Full variable domain (outside the CDR3, taken from reference TRBV28 and TRBJ2-1): DVKVTQSSRYLVKRTGEKVFLECVQDMDHENMFWYRQDPGLGLRLIYFSYDVKMKEKGDIPEGYSVSREKKERFSLILESASTNQTSMYLCASSLSSTKQFFGPGTRLTVL.